This T cell receptor beta chain derives from a study of identical twins. TCRdb itself ran the 5' RACE reads through MiXCR, one entry per CDR3 protein. The sample shows 700,000 or so distinct CDR3 sequences, less than 10% of them seen only once. Trimming removed 2 bases from V and 0 bases from J, with 11 bases in between. Germline loops: CDR1 MGHDK, CDR2 SYGVNS. The CDR3 has 16 residues. Separately, the same data were catalogued under a study of yellow fever vaccine responses in identical twins.

The chain is built from TRBV25-1 and TRBJ2-1, with D possibly TRBD1 on 6 matching bases. Sequences were obtained from PBMCs. This TCR came from a woman aged 18-30 years in good health. In DNA, the CDR3 is TGTGCCAGCAGTGAACCCTCAGGGGACTCCTACAATGAGCAGTTCTTC. This encodes CASSEPSGDSYNEQFF.